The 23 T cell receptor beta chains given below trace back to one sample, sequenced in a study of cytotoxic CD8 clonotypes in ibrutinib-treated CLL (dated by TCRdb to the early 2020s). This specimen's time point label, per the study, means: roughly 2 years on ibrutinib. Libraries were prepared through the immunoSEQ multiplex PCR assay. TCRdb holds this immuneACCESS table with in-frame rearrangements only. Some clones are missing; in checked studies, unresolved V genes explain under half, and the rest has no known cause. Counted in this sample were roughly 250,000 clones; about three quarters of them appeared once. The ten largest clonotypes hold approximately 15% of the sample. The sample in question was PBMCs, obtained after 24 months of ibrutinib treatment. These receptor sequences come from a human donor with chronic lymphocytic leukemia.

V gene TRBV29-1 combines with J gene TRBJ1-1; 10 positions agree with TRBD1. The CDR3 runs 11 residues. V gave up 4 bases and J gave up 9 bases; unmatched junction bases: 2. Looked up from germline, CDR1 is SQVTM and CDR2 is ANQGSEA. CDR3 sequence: CSVGTGGKAFF. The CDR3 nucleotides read TGCAGCGTTGGGACAGGGGGTAAAGCTTTCTTT.

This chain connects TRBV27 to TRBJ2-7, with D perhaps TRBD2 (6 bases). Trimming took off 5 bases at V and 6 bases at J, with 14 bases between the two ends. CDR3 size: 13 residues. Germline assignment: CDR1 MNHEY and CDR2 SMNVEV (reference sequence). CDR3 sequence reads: CASSRGTRREQYF. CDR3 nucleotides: TGTGCCAGCAGTCGGGGGACGAGGCGCGAGCAGTACTTC.

The CDR3 region is CASSYGTGLMHEQYF. CDR3 bases: TGTGCCAGCAGCTACGGGACAGGGTTGATGCACGAGCAGTACTTC. The rearrangement joins TRBV5-6 to TRBJ2-7; 9 positions match TRBD1. After removal of 3 bases from V and 5 bases from J, the junction contained 9 bases not matched to a gene. CDR1 and CDR2 from the germline V gene are SGHDT and YYEEEE. The CDR3 totals 15 residues.

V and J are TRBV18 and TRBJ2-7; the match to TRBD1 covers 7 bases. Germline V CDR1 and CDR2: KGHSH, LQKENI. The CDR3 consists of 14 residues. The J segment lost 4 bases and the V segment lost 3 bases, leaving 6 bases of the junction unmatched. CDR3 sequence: CASSPRQGTYEQYF. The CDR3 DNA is TGTGCCAGCTCACCCAGACAGGGAACTTACGAGCAGTACTTC.

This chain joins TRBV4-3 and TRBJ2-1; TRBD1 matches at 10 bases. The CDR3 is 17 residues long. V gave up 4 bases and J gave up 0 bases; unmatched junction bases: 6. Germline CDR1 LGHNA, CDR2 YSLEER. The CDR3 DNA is TGCGCCAGCAGCCGGGGACAGGGGCCTAACTCCTACAATGAGCAGTTCTTC. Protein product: CASSRGQGPNSYNEQFF.

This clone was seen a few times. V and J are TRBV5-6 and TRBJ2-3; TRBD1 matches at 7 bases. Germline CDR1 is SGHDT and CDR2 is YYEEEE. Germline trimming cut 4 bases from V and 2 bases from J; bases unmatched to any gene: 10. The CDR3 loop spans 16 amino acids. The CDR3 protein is CASSEPGQSSTDTQYF. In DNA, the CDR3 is TGTGCCAGCAGCGAGCCGGGACAGTCATCCACAGATACGCAGTATTTT.

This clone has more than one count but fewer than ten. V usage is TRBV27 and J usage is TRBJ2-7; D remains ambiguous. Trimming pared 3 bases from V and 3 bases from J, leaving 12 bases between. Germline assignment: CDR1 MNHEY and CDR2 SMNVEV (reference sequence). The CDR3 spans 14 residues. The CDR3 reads CASSFAGPLYEQYF. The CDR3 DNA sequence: TGTGCCAGCAGTTTTGCAGGACCCCTCTACGAGCAGTACTTC.

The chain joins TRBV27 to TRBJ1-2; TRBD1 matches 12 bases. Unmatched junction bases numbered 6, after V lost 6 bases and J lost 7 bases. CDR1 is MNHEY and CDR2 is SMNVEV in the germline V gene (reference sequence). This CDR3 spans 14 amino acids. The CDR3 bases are TGTGCCAGCAGCCAAGGGACAGGGGGCTCTGGCTACACCTTC. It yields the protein CASSQGTGGSGYTF.

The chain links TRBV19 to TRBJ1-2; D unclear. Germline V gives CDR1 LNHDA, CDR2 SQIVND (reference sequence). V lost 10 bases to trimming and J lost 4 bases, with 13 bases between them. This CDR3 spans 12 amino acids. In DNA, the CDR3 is TGTGCCACACCTCGGGTTCCCTATGGCTACACCTTC. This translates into CATPRVPYGYTF.

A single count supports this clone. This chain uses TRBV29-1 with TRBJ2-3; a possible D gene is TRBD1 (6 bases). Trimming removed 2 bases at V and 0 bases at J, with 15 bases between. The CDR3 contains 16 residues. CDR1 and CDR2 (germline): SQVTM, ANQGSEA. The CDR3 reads CSVERGTTPSTDTQYF. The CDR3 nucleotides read TGCAGCGTTGAAAGGGGGACAACGCCTAGCACAGATACGCAGTATTTT.

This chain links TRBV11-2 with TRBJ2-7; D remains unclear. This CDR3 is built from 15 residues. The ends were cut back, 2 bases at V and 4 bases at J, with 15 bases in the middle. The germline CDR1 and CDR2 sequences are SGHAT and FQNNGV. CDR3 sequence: CASSLQAESAYEQYF. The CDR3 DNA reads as TGTGCCAGCAGCTTACAGGCGGAGTCAGCTTACGAGCAGTACTTC.

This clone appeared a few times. CDR3 region: CASSDRTSGGERTDTQYF. For the CDR3, the DNA is TGTGCCAGCAGCGACAGGACTAGCGGGGGAGAGAGGACAGATACGCAGTATTTT. V and J are TRBV7-3 and TRBJ2-3; TRBD2 aligns across 13 bases. V lost 5 bases and J lost 3; bases outside the gene matches: 11. Germline V gives CDR1 SGHTA, CDR2 FQGTGA. CDR3 length: 18 residues.

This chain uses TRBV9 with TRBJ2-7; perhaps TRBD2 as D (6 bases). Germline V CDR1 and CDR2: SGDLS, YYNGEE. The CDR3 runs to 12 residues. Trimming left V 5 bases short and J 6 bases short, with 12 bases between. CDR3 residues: CASSPGEVEQYF. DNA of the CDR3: TGTGCCAGCAGTCCGGGAGAGGTCGAGCAGTACTTC.

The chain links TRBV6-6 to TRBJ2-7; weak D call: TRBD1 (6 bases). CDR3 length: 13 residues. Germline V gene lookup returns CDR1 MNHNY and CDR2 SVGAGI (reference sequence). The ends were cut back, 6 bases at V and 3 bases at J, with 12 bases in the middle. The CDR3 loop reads CASSLGGSYEQYF. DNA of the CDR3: TGTGCCAGCAGCCTAGGGGGTAGCTACGAGCAGTACTTC.

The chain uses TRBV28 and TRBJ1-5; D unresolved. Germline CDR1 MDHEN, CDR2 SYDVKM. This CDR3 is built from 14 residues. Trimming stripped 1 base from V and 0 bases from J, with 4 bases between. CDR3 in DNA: TGTGCCAGCAGTTTATATAATAGCAATCAGCCCCAGCATTTT. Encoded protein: CASSLYNSNQPQHF.

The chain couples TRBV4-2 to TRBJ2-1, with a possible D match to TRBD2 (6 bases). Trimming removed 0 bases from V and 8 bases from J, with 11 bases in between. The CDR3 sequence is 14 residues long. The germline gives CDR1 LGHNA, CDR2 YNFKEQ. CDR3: CASSQEETRHEQFF. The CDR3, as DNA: TGTGCCAGCAGCCAAGAAGAGACTAGACATGAGCAGTTCTTC.

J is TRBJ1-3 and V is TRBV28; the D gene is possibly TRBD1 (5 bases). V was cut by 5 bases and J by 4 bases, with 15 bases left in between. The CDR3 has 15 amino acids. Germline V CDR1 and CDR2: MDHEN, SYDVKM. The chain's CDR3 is CASSPPTVEGNTIYF. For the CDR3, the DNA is TGTGCCAGCAGTCCCCCGACAGTGGAAGGAAACACCATATATTTT.

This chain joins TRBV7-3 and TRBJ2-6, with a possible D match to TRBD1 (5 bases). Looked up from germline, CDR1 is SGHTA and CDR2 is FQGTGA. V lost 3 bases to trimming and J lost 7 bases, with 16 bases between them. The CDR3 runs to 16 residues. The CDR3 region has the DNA TGTGCCAGCAGCTTTGATCTTCTCACAGGAGCCAACGTCCTGACTTTC. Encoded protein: CASSFDLLTGANVLTF.

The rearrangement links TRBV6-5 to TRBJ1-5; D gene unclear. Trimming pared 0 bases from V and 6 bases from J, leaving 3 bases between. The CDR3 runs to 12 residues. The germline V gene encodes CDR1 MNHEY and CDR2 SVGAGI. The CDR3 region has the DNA TGTGCCAGCAGTTACTCAGGTCAGCCCCAGCATTTT. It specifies CASSYSGQPQHF.

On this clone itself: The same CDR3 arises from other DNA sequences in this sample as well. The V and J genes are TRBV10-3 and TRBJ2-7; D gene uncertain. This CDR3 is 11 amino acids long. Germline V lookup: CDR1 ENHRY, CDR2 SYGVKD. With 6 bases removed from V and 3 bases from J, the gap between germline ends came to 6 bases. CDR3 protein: CAIRQNYEQYF. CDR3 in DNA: TGTGCCATCAGACAGAACTACGAGCAGTACTTC.

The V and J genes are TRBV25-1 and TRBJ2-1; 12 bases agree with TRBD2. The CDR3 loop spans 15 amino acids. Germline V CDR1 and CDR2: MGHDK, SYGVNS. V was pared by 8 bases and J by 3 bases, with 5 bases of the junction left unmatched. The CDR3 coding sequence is TGTGCCAGCGTTCCGGGACTAGCGGGCTACAATGAGCAGTTCTTC. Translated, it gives CASVPGLAGYNEQFF.

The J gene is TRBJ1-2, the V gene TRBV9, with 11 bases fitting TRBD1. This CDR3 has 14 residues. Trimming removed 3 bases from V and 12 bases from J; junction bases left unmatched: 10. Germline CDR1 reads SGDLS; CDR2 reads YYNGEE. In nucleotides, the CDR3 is TGTGCCAGCAGCGACCCGGGACAGGGGGTGAGTCACACCTTC. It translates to CASSDPGQGVSHTF.

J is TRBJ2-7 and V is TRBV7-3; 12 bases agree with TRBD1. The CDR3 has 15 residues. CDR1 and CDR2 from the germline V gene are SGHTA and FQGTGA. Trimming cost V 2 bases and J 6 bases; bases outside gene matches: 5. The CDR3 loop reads CASSLLGTGGGEQYF. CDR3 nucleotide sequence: TGTGCCAGCAGCTTATTGGGGACAGGGGGCGGCGAGCAGTACTTC.